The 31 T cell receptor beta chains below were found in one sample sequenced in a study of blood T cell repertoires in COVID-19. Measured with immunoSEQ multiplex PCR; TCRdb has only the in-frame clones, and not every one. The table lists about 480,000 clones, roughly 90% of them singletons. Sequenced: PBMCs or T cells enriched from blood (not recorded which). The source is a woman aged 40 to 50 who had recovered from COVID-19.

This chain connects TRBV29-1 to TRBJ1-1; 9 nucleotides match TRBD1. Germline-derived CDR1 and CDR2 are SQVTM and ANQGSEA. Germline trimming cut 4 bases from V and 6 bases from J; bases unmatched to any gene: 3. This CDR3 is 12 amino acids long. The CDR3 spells CSVVGDRAEAFF. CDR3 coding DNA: TGCAGCGTTGTGGGGGACAGGGCTGAAGCTTTCTTT.

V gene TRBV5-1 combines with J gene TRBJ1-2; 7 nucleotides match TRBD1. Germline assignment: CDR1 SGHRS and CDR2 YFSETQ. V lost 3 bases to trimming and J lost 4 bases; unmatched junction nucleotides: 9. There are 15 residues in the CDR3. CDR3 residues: CASSWREDRVYGYTF. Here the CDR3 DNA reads TGCGCCAGCAGCTGGAGGGAAGACAGGGTCTATGGCTACACCTTC.

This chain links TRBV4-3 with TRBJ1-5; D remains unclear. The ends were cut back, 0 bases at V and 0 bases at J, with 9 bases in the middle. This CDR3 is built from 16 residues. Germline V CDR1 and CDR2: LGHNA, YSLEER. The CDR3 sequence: CASSQEWANSNQPQHF. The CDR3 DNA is TGCGCCAGCAGCCAAGAGTGGGCTAATAGCAATCAGCCCCAGCATTTT.

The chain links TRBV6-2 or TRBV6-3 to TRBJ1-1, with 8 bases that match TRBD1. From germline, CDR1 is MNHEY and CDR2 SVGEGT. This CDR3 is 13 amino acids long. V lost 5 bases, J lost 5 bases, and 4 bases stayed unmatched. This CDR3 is CASSTGGRTEAFF. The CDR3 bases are TGTGCCAGCAGTACAGGGGGAAGGACTGAAGCTTTCTTT.

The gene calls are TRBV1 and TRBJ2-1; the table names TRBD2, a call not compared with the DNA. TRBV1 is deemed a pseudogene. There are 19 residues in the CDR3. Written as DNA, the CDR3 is TGCACCAGCAGCCAACGGCCGGGACTAGCGGGTAGCTCCTACAATGAGCAGTTCTTC. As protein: CTSSQRPGLAGSSYNEQFF.

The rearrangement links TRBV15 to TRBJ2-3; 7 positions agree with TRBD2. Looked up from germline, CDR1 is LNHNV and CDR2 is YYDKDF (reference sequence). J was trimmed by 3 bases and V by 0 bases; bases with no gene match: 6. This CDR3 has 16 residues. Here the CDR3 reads CATSRDRTAGTDTQYF. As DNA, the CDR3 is TGTGCCACCAGCAGAGATCGAACAGCGGGAACAGATACGCAGTATTTT.

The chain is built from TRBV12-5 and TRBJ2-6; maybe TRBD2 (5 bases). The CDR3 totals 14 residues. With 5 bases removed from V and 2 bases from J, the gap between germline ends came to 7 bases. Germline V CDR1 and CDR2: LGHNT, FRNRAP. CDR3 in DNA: TGTGCTAGTGGTCCCGGGACTGGGGCCAACGTCCTGACTTTC. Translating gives CASGPGTGANVLTF.

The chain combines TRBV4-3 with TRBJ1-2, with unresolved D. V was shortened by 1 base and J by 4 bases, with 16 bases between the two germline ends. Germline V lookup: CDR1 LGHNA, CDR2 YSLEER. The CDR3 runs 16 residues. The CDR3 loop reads CASSQVSPSTLYGYTF. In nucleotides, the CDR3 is TGCGCCAGCAGCCAAGTAAGCCCCTCAACCCTCTATGGCTACACCTTC.

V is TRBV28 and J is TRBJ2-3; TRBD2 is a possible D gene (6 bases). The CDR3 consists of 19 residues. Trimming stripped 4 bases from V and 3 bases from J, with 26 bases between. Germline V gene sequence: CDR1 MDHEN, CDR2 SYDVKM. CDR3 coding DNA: TGTGCCAGCAGTTCCCCTAATTTTGGGGGGACCAAGCAGACAGATACGCAGTATTTT. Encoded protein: CASSSPNFGGTKQTDTQYF.

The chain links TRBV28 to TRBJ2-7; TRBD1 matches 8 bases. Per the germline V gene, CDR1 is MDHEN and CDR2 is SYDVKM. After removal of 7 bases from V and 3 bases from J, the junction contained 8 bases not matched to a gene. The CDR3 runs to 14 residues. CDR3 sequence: CASTDGTGIYEQYF. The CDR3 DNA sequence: TGTGCCAGCACCGACGGGACAGGTATCTACGAGCAGTACTTC. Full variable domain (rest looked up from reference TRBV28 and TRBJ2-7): DVKVTQSSRYLVKRTGEKVFLECVQDMDHENMFWYRQDPGLGLRLIYFSYDVKMKEKGDIPEGYSVSREKKERFSLILESASTNQTSMYLCASTDGTGIYEQYFGPGTRLTVT.

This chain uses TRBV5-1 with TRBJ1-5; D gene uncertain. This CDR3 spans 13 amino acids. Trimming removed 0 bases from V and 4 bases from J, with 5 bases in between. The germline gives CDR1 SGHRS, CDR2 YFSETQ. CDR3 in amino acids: CASSLDGNQPQHF. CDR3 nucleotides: TGCGCCAGCAGCTTGGACGGGAATCAGCCCCAGCATTTT.

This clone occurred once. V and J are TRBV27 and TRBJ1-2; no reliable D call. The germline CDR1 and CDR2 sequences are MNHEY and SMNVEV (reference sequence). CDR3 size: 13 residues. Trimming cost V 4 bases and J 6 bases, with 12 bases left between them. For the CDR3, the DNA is TGTGCCAGCAGTTCCCCATACGGGGATGGCTACACCTTC. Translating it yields CASSSPYGDGYTF.

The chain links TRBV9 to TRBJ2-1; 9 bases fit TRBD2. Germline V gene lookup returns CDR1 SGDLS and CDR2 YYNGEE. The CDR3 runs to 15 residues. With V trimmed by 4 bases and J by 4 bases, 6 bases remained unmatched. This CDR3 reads CASSPRLAEYNEQFF. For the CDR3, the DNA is TGTGCCAGCAGCCCGAGACTAGCGGAATACAATGAGCAGTTCTTC. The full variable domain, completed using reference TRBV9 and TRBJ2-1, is DSGVTQTPKHLITATGQRVTLRCSPRSGDLSVYWYQQSLDQGLQFLIQYYNGEERAKGNILERFSAQQFPDLHSELNLSSLELGDSALYFCASSPRLAEYNEQFFGPGTRLTVL.

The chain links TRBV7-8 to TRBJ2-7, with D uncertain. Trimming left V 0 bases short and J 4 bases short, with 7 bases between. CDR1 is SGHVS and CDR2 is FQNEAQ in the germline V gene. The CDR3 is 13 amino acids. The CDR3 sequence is CASSLARGYEQYF. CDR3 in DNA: TGTGCCAGCAGCTTAGCGAGAGGATACGAGCAGTACTTC.

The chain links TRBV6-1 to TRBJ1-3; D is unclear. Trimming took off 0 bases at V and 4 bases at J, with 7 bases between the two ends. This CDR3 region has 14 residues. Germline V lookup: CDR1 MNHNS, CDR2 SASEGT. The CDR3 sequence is CASSEAAGGNTIYF. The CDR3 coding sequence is TGTGCCAGCAGTGAAGCGGCAGGAGGAAACACCATATATTTT.

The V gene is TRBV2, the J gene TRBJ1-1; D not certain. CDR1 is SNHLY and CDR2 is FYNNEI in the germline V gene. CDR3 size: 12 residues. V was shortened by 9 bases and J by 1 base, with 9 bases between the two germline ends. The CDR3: CASTQENTEAFF. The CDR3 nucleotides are TGTGCCAGTACTCAGGAGAACACTGAAGCTTTCTTT.

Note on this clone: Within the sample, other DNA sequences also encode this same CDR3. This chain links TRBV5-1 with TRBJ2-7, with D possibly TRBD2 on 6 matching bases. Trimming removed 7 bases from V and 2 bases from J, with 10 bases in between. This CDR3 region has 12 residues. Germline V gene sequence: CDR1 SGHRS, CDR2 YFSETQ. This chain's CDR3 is CASSREPYEQYF. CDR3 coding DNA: TGCGCCAGCTCCCGGGAGCCCTACGAGCAGTACTTC.

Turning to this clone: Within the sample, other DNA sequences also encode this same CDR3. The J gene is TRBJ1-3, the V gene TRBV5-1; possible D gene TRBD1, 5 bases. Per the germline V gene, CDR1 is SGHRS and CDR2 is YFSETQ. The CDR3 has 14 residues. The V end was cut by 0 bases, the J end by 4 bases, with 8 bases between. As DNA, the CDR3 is TGCGCCAGCAGCTTGGACCGGGGGGGAAACACCATATATTTT. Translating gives CASSLDRGGNTIYF.

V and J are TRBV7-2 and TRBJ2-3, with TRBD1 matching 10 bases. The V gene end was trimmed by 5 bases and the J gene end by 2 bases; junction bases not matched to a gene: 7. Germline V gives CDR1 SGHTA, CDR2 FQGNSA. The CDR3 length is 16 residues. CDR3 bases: TGTGCCAGCAGCAGCCAGGGACAGGGGAACACAGATACGCAGTATTTT. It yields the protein CASSSQGQGNTDTQYF.

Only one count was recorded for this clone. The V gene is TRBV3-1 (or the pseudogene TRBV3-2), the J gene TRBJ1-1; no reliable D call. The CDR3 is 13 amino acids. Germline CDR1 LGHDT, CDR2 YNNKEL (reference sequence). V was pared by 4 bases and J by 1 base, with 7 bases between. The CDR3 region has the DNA TGTGCCAGCAGCCGAGCCACGAACACTGAAGCTTTCTTT. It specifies CASSRATNTEAFF.

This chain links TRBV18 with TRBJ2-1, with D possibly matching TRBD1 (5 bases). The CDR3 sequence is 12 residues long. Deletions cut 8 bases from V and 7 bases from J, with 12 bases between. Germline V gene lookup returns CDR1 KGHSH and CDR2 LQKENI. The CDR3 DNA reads TGTGCCAGCCGTCAGGGCGAAAATGAGCAGTTCTTC. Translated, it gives CASRQGENEQFF.

CDR3 in amino acids: CASSLNPKGYEKLFF. CDR3 DNA: TGTGCCAGCAGCTTAAATCCGAAGGGGTATGAAAAACTGTTTTTT. This rearrangement joins TRBV11-2 to TRBJ1-4; possible D gene TRBD1, 5 bases. V was shortened by 2 bases and J by 6 bases, with 13 bases between the two germline ends. CDR1 and CDR2 (germline): SGHAT, FQNNGV. The CDR3 spans 15 residues. The full variable domain, in which reference TRBV11-2 and TRBJ1-4 provide the parts outside the CDR3, is EAGVAQSPRYKIIEKRQSVAFWCNPISGHATLYWYQQILGQGPKLLIQFQNNGVVDDSQLPKDRFSAERLKGVDSTLKIQPAKLEDSAVYLCASSLNPKGYEKLFFGSGTQLSVL.

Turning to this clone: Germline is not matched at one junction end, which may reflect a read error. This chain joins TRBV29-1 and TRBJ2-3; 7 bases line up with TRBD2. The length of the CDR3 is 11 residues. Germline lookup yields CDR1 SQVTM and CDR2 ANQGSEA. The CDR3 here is CSVHVAGALNF. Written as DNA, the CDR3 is TGCAGCGTTCATGTTGCGGGAGCCCTCAACTTT.

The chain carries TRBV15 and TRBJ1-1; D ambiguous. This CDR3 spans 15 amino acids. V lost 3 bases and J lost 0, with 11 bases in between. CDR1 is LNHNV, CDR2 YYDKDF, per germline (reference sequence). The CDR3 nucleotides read TGTGCCACCAGCAGTCCAGTTATCGTGAACACTGAAGCTTTCTTT. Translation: CATSSPVIVNTEAFF.

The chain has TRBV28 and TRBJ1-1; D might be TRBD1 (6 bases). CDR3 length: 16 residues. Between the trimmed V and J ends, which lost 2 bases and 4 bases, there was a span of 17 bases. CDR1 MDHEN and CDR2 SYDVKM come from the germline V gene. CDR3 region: CASSLGGADGPTEAFF. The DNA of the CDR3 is TGTGCCAGCAGTTTAGGGGGGGCCGACGGACCCACTGAAGCTTTCTTT.

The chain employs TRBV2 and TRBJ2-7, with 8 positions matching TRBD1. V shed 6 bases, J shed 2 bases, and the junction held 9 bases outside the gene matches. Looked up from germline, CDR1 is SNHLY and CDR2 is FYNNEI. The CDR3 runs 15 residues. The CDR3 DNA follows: TGTGCCAGCAGGCTAAACAGGGGGGATACCTACGAGCAGTACTTC. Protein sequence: CASRLNRGDTYEQYF.

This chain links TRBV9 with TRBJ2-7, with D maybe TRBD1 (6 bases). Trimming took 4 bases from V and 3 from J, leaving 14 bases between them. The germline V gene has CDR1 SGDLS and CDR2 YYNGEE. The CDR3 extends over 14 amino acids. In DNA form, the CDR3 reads TGTGCCAGCAGCCCCGCAGGGACAAGCTACGAGCAGTACTTC. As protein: CASSPAGTSYEQYF.

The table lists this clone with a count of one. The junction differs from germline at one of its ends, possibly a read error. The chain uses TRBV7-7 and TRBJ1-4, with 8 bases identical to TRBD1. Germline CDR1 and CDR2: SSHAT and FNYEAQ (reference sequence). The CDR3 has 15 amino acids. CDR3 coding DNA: TGTGCTAGCAGCCCACGGGACAGGCGAAATGAAAAACTGTTTTTT. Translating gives CASSPRDRRNEKLFF.

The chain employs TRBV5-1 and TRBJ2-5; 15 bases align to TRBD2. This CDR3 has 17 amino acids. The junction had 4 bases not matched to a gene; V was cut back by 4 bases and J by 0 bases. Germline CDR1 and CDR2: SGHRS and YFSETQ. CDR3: CASSPGTSGRYQETQYF. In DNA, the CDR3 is TGCGCCAGCAGCCCAGGGACTAGCGGGAGGTACCAAGAGACCCAGTACTTC. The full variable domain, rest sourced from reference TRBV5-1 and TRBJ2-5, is KAGVTQTPRYLIKTRGQQVTLSCSPISGHRSVSWYQQTPGQGLQFLFEYFSETQRNKGNFPGRFSGRQFSNSRSEMNVSTLELGDSALYLCASSPGTSGRYQETQYFGPGTRLLVL.

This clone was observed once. CDR3 protein: CASGLSEWQAAFF. CDR3 nucleotides: TGTGCTAGTGGTTTGTCCGAGTGGCAGGCAGCTTTCTTT. J is TRBJ1-1 and V is TRBV12-5, with D uncertain. With 2 bases removed from V and 10 bases from J, the gap between germline ends came to 14 bases. The V gene's germline CDR1 is LGHNT and CDR2 FRNRAP. This CDR3 is 13 amino acids long. Combining the CDR3 with reference TRBV12-5 and TRBJ1-1 gives the whole variable domain DARVTQTPRHKVTEMGQEVTMRCQPILGHNTVFWYRQTMMQGLELLAYFRNRAPLDDSGMPKDRFSAEMPDATLATLKIQPSEPRDSAVYFCASGLSEWQAAFFGQGTRLTVV.

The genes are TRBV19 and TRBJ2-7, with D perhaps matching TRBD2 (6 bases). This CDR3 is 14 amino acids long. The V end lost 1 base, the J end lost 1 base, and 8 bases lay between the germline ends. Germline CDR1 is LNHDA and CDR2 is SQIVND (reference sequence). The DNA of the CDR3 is TGTGCCAGTAGTATAGCTCGGGGGTCCTACGAGCAGTACTTC. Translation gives CASSIARGSYEQYF.